The sequence of this T cell receptor beta chain was determined in a study of T cell repertoires in cytomegalovirus infection. TCRdb itself ran the reads through MiXCR, one entry per CDR3 protein. The profile shows about 310,000 distinct CDR3 sequences, about a sixth of them singletons. With regard to this clonotype: Its antigen is unidentified.

Study-level results: Clonotype analysis showed dominance of the ex vivo response by HLA-C-restricted CMV-specific TCR beta clonotypes.

This CDR3 spans 13 amino acids. The germline V gene has CDR1 MDHEN and CDR2 SYDVKM. Trimming took off 6 bases at V and 6 bases at J, with 12 bases between the two ends. The V and J genes are TRBV28 and TRBJ2-1; D is unclear. The sequenced material came from PBMCs. The clonotype originates from a human donor in good health (CMV status not recorded). Some clones in this sample may be carry-over from other donors' samples. The CDR3, as DNA: TGTGCCAGCAGCCCTTATGGGTCCAATGAGCAGTTCTTC. Encoded protein: CASSPYGSNEQFF.